The sequence of this T cell receptor beta chain was determined in a study of blood T cell repertoires in COVID-19. On the study more broadly: Acute and convalescent COVID-19 specimens originated in the United States, Italy and Spain. Sample material is recorded as cDNA or gDNA derived from T cells, B-cell-depleted T cells, or PBMCs.

As handled by the study authors: Amplifying reference gene primers gave estimates of nucleated cell counts. Only in-frame clones appear in the TCRdb table, and some are missing; sequencing was by immunoSEQ multiplex PCR. The V and J calls and clone size come from that table; D and trimming were worked out from the DNA. This table holds 100,000 to 150,000 clones, more than 60% found once. The germline V gene has CDR1 SGHNT and CDR2 YYREEE (reference sequence). This CDR3 region has 15 residues. Deletions cut 1 base from V and 7 bases from J, with 16 bases between. J is TRBJ2-3 and V is TRBV5-4, with D maybe TRBD2 (6 bases). The sample taken for sequencing was peripheral blood. This receptor was identified in a woman aged 70-85 years with acute or convalescent COVID-19. The CDR3: CASSLYSLAPHTQYF. The CDR3 DNA reads TGTGCCAGCAGCTTGTACTCCCTAGCGCCCCATACGCAGTATTTT.